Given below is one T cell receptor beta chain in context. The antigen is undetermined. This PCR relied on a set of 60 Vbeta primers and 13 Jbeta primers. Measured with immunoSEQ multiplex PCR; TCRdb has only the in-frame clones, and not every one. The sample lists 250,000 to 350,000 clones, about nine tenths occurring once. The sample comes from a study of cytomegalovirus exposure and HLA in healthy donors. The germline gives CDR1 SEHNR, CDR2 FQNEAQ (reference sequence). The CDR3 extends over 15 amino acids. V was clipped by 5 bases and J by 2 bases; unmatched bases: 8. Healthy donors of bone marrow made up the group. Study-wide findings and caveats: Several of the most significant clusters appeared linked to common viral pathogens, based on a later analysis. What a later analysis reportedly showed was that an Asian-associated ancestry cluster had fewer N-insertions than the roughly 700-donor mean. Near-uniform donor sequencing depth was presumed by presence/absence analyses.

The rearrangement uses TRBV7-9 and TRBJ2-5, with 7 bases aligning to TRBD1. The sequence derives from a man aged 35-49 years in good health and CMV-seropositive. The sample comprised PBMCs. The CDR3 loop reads CASSHLRDSQETQYF. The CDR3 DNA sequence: TGTGCCAGCAGCCACCTCCGGGACAGTCAAGAGACCCAGTACTTC.